The source of this T cell receptor (beta chain) is a study of T cell repertoires in cytomegalovirus infection. In the study overall: In the study, CMV epitopes included recently identified HLA-C-restricted and well-studied HLA-B-restricted ones. Public signatures in TCR beta pointed to CMV infection and matching HLA type. Whole-study results and caveats: HLA-C-restricted, CMV-specific TCR beta clonotypes were dominant ex vivo. Of the TCR beta families, the public ones yielded a cumulative frequency that identified carriers of CMV plus the relevant HLA.

TCRdb itself ran the reads through MiXCR, one entry per CDR3 protein. In the table there are approximately 990,000 distinct CDR3 sequences, 30% to 40% of which are singletons. V trimming: 1 base; J trimming: 4 bases; junction bases outside the gene matches: 5. This CDR3 comprises 17 residues. CDR1 is DFQATT and CDR2 is SNEGSKA in the germline V gene (reference sequence). A note on this clonotype: Its cognate antigen is unknown.

The sequence was obtained from a human donor in good health (CMV status not recorded). Some clones in this sample may be carry-over from other donors' samples. The chain couples TRBV20-1 to TRBJ2-1, with 15 bases fitting TRBD2. The source was cultured CD8+ T cells from PBMCs, collected from culture after CMV antigen stimulation. The CDR3 region is CSARVSGLAGGYNEQFF. Written as DNA, the CDR3 is TGCAGTGCTAGAGTGTCGGGACTAGCGGGAGGTTACAATGAGCAGTTCTTC.